A single sample is the source of the 27 T cell receptor beta chains below, sequenced in a study of blood T cell repertoires in COVID-19. The assay was immunoSEQ multiplex PCR, and TCRdb's table has in-frame clones only and misses some. The data contain 100,000 to 120,000 clones, 65% to 90% of them singletons. Sequencing used peripheral blood. All receptors derive from a woman aged 60-75 years with acute or convalescent COVID-19.

The chain combines TRBV29-1 with TRBJ2-3; the D is unclear. Germline V lookup: CDR1 SQVTM, CDR2 ANQGSEA. V was pared by 7 bases and J by 13 bases, with 15 bases between. CDR3 length: 10 residues. CDR3 sequence reads: CSGLDTVEYF. The CDR3 DNA sequence: TGCAGCGGCCTAGATACTGTAGAGTATTTT.

The V call is TRBV7-2, the J call TRBJ2-7, with D possibly matching TRBD1 (6 bases). CDR1 is SGHTA and CDR2 is FQGNSA in the germline V gene. The CDR3 has 13 residues. V lost 1 base, J lost 6 bases, and 10 bases lay in between. The CDR3 protein is CASSLGGGGEQYF. CDR3 in DNA: TGTGCCAGCAGCTTAGGAGGGGGTGGCGAGCAGTACTTC.

For the CDR3, the DNA is TGTGCCAGCACCCCCGACAGGTCCGACGGGGGCTACACCTTC. It specifies CASTPDRSDGGYTF. V usage is TRBV2 and J usage is TRBJ1-2; D perhaps matches TRBD1 (6 bases). This CDR3 region has 14 residues. Germline assignment: CDR1 SNHLY and CDR2 FYNNEI. The V gene lost 7 bases and the J gene lost 8 bases, with 20 bases spanning the gap.

The genes are TRBV9 and TRBJ2-3; D gene ambiguous. Germline CDR1 reads SGDLS; CDR2 reads YYNGEE. This CDR3 comprises 14 residues. Trimming left V 3 bases short and J 4 bases short, with 12 bases between. The chain's CDR3 is CASSDILLADTQYF. CDR3 nucleotides: TGTGCCAGCAGCGACATCCTTCTCGCAGATACGCAGTATTTT.

The chain links TRBV28 to TRBJ2-3; 8 bases map to TRBD2. V lost 5 bases, J lost 5 bases, and 15 bases stayed unmatched. Looked up from germline, CDR1 is MDHEN and CDR2 is SYDVKM. The CDR3 contains 17 residues. CDR3 sequence reads: CASSPLPTGTRVDTQYF. Here the CDR3 DNA reads TGTGCCAGCAGTCCTCTACCCACCGGGACTAGAGTAGATACGCAGTATTTT.

This rearrangement joins TRBV7-9 to TRBJ2-3; 10 positions match TRBD1. Germline trimming cut 5 bases from V and 2 bases from J; bases unmatched to any gene: 7. The CDR3 has 16 residues. The V gene's germline CDR1 is SEHNR and CDR2 FQNEAQ (reference sequence). The CDR3 DNA reads TGTGCCAGCAGCCCCCGGACAGGGGGGACCACAGATACGCAGTATTTT. Encoded protein: CASSPRTGGTTDTQYF.

The chain has TRBV14 and TRBJ2-1; TRBD1 aligns across 7 bases. Per germline, CDR1 SGHDN and CDR2 FVKESK. The CDR3 consists of 19 residues. With V trimmed by 9 bases and J by 7 bases, 27 bases remained unmatched. This chain's CDR3 is CASFNTGQHRIKASNEQFF. DNA of the CDR3: TGTGCCAGTTTTAATACGGGACAGCACAGAATTAAAGCAAGTAATGAGCAGTTCTTC.

In its sample, this clone was seen once. The chain recombines TRBV5-3 with TRBJ1-2; 11 bases are shared with TRBD1. TRBV5-3 belongs to the ORF category, with a function that is uncertain. Unmatched junction bases numbered 8, after V lost 4 bases and J lost 12 bases. This CDR3 spans 13 amino acids. The CDR3 loop reads CARSTDRGRDNTF. In nucleotides, the CDR3 is TGTGCCAGAAGCACGGACAGGGGGCGGGATAACACCTTC.

The chain recombines TRBV4-3 with TRBJ1-2, with 8 nucleotides matching TRBD1. The CDR3 is made up of 17 amino acids. V lost 0 bases and J lost 8; bases outside the gene matches: 14. Germline V CDR1 and CDR2: LGHNA, YSLEER. CDR3: CASSQDRTQGATGGYTF. CDR3 in DNA: TGCGCCAGCAGCCAAGATCGGACCCAGGGGGCGACGGGGGGCTACACCTTC.

The chain joins TRBV6-6 to TRBJ2-3; 8 nucleotides agree with TRBD2. The CDR3 is 14 amino acids. The V gene end was trimmed by 6 bases and the J gene end by 6 bases; junction bases not matched to a gene: 8. The germline V gene has CDR1 MNHNY and CDR2 SVGAGI (reference sequence). CDR3 sequence reads: CASSRRGGVDTQYF. DNA of the CDR3: TGTGCCAGCAGCCGCCGGGGGGGGGTGGATACGCAGTATTTT.

This chain connects TRBV4-1 to TRBJ2-1, with 8 bases fitting TRBD2. The ends lost 3 bases at V and 4 bases at J; junction bases unmatched: 8. The CDR3 covers 16 residues. Per germline, CDR1 MGHRA and CDR2 YSYEKL. As DNA, the CDR3 is TGCGCCAGCAGCCAGGGCCCGGGGGGGGTTTACAATGAGCAGTTCTTC. It encodes CASSQGPGGVYNEQFF.

This sequence joins TRBV4-2 and TRBJ2-4; TRBD2 matches 9 bases. V shed 0 bases and J 8 bases; nucleotides not matched to a gene: 11. CDR3 length equals 17 residues. Germline V CDR1 and CDR2: LGHNA, YNFKEQ. The DNA for the CDR3 is TGTGCCAGCAGCCAAGATGGCGGGGGGGCCGGAAGAGACATTCAGTACTTC. It yields the protein CASSQDGGGAGRDIQYF.

The rearrangement links TRBV6-6 to TRBJ2-2; 11 bases are shared with TRBD1. The CDR3 contains 15 residues. After removal of 7 bases from V and 6 bases from J, the junction contained 7 bases not matched to a gene. Germline CDR1 MNHNY, CDR2 SVGAGI (reference sequence). CDR3 amino acids: CASKARTGGPGELFF. CDR3 sequence (DNA): TGTGCCAGCAAGGCGAGGACAGGGGGCCCCGGGGAGCTGTTTTTT.

The V call is TRBV30, the J call TRBJ1-2; 7 bases fit TRBD1. The germline V gene encodes CDR1 GTSNPN and CDR2 SVGIG (reference sequence). Trimming cost V 2 bases and J 4 bases; bases outside gene matches: 10. This CDR3 spans 15 amino acids. The CDR3 coding sequence is TGTGCCTGGAGTTTAACAGGGGCCCCAAGCTATGGCTACACCTTC. This encodes CAWSLTGAPSYGYTF.

V usage is TRBV29-1 and J usage is TRBJ2-7; the D is unclear. Germline V CDR1 and CDR2: SQVTM, ANQGSEA. The V end lost 5 bases, the J end lost 5 bases, and 10 bases lay between the germline ends. The CDR3 loop spans 11 amino acids. The CDR3 nucleotides read TGCAGCGTTCGGGTATGGAACGAGCAGTACTTC. Translating gives CSVRVWNEQYF.

The CDR3 protein is CSVRDSLNTEAFF. The CDR3 coding sequence is TGCAGCGTACGGGACAGCTTGAACACTGAAGCTTTCTTT. The rearrangement links TRBV29-1 to TRBJ1-1; 7 bases align to TRBD1. Germline trimming cut 6 bases from V and 0 bases from J; bases unmatched to any gene: 4. Per germline, CDR1 SQVTM and CDR2 ANQGSEA. The length of the CDR3 is 13 residues.

This clone appeared a single time. The chain couples TRBV29-1 to TRBJ2-1; TRBD2 might be the D (5 bases). From germline, CDR1 is SQVTM and CDR2 ANQGSEA. The CDR3 has 14 amino acids. V was trimmed by 4 bases and J by 6 bases, leaving 16 bases between them. The chain's CDR3 is CSVGGRVASNEQFF. CDR3 DNA sequence: TGCAGCGTTGGCGGTAGGGTAGCGAGCAATGAGCAGTTCTTC.

V usage is TRBV24-1 and J usage is TRBJ1-1, with 7 bases aligning to TRBD1. Per the germline V gene, CDR1 is KGHDR and CDR2 is SFDVKD. This CDR3 comprises 12 residues. Losses at the gene ends were 3 bases for V and 7 bases for J; bases not matched to a gene: 1. The DNA for the CDR3 is TGTGCCACCAGTGATGGACAGGATGAAGCTTTCTTT. This encodes CATSDGQDEAFF.

V and J are TRBV13 and TRBJ2-2; 7 bases match TRBD2. In germline, CDR1 is PRHDT, CDR2 FYEKMQ (reference sequence). V trimming: 6 bases; J trimming: 1 base; junction bases outside the gene matches: 11. The CDR3 is made up of 17 amino acids. The CDR3 sequence: CASSLPPGGKNTGELFF. CDR3 DNA sequence: TGTGCCAGCAGTCTACCTCCCGGGGGGAAGAACACCGGGGAGCTGTTTTTT.

This clone turned up a few times. This chain uses TRBV30 with TRBJ1-5; 9 positions match TRBD1. J was trimmed by 6 bases and V by 3 bases; bases with no gene match: 6. The CDR3 consists of 14 residues. CDR1 and CDR2 from the germline V gene are GTSNPN and SVGIG (reference sequence). The chain's CDR3 is CAWSTGTGLQPQHF. The DNA for the CDR3 is TGTGCCTGGAGCACGGGGACAGGGCTTCAGCCCCAGCATTTT. Full variable domain (missing parts from reference TRBV30 and TRBJ1-5): SQTIHQWPATLVQPVGSPLSLECTVEGTSNPNLYWYRQAAGRGLQLLFYSVGIGQISSEVPQNLSASRPQDRQFILSSKKLLLSDSGFYLCAWSTGTGLQPQHFGDGTRLSIL.

This clone came up once. The rearrangement links TRBV7-2 to TRBJ2-4, with D unclear. This CDR3 comprises 13 residues. Germline V gene data show CDR1 as SGHTA and CDR2 as FQGNSA. V was pared by 1 base and J by 5 bases, with 6 bases between. CDR3 coding DNA: TGTGCCAGCAGCTTAGGACTTCAAAACATTCAGTACTTC. Its protein is CASSLGLQNIQYF.

CDR3 sequence: CAISEQGAGNTIYF. The CDR3, as DNA: TGTGCCATCAGTGAACAGGGGGCAGGAAACACCATATATTTT. The chain joins TRBV10-3 to TRBJ1-3; 9 bases are shared with TRBD1. The CDR3 is made up of 14 amino acids. Germline CDR1 and CDR2: ENHRY and SYGVKD. With 3 bases clipped from V and 4 bases from J, the junction kept 1 base outside the gene matches.

This chain connects TRBV19 to TRBJ2-2, with TRBD2 as a possible D gene (6 bases). Germline assignment: CDR1 LNHDA and CDR2 SQIVND (reference sequence). The CDR3 is 14 residues long. Trimming took off 4 bases at V and 4 bases at J, with 10 bases between the two ends. The CDR3, as DNA: TGTGCCAGTAGTAGACCCGGGGGCACCGGGGAGCTGTTTTTT. It codes for CASSRPGGTGELFF.

The chain is built from TRBV4-2 and TRBJ2-7; maybe TRBD1 (6 bases). The CDR3 contains 14 residues. V was trimmed by 1 base and J by 6 bases, leaving 13 bases between them. Germline-derived CDR1 and CDR2 are LGHNA and YNFKEQ. This chain's CDR3 is CASSQAQQGFEQYF. Here the CDR3 DNA reads TGTGCCAGCAGCCAAGCCCAACAGGGTTTCGAGCAGTACTTC.

V usage is TRBV11-3 and J usage is TRBJ2-7; 7 bases are shared with TRBD1. The CDR3 runs to 13 residues. V was pared by 2 bases and J by 2 bases, with 0 bases of the junction left unmatched. CDR1 is SGHNT and CDR2 is YENEEA in the germline V gene. CDR3 DNA: TGTGCCAGCAGCTTACAGGGGGCCTACGAGCAGTACTTC. Translated, it gives CASSLQGAYEQYF.

This chain joins TRBV5-4 and TRBJ1-2; 8 nucleotides agree with TRBD1. The CDR3 length is 13 residues. The J segment lost 7 bases and the V segment lost 0 bases, leaving 2 bases of the junction unmatched. Germline V gene lookup returns CDR1 SGHNT and CDR2 YYREEE (reference sequence). CDR3 amino acids: CASSLETGGGYTF. CDR3 DNA sequence: TGTGCCAGCAGCTTGGAAACAGGGGGTGGCTACACCTTC.

This clone was seen only a few times. The rearrangement joins TRBV6-4 to TRBJ2-1, with 9 bases aligning to TRBD1. Germline assignment: CDR1 MRHNA and CDR2 SNTAGT. Losses at the gene ends were 6 bases for V and 0 bases for J; bases not matched to a gene: 3. This CDR3 comprises 15 residues. The CDR3 bases are TGTGCCAGCAGCTCGGGACAGGGCTCCTACAATGAGCAGTTCTTC. Translating it yields CASSSGQGSYNEQFF.